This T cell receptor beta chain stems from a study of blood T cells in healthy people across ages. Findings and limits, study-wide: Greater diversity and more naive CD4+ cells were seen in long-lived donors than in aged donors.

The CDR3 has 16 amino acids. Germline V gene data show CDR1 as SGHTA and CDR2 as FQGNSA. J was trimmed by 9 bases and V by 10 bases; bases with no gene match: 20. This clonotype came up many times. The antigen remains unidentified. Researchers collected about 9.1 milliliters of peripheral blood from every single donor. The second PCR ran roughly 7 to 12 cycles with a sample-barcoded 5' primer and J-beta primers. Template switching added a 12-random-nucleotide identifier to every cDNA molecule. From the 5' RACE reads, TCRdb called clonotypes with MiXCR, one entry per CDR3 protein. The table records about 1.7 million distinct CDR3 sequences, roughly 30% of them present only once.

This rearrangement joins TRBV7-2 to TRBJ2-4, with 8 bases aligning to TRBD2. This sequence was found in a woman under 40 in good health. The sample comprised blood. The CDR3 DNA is TGTGCCACCGGGGGGGACTATAAATTACCCATGGGCATTCAGTACTTC. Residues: CATGGDYKLPMGIQYF. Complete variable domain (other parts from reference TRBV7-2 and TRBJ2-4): GAGVSQSPSNKVTEKGKDVELRCDPISGHTALYWYRQSLGQGLEFLIYFQGNSAPDKSGLPSDRFSAERTGGSVSTLTIQRTQQEDSAVYLCATGGDYKLPMGIQYFGAGTRLSVL.